What follows are 14 T cell receptor beta chains derived from one specimen sequenced in a study of T cells in Graves' hyperthyroidism and ophthalmopathy. Amplification of TCR beta CDR3 regions was performed using RNA transcripts as template. The primer set for the first-round RT-PCR of the TCR CDR3 was HTBI. TCRdb called the multiplex PCR reads again in MiXCR, with one record for every CDR3 protein. The sample consists of under 400,000 distinct CDR3 sequences, roughly 17% of them appearing once. The sequenced sample consisted of blood. The receptors come from a man aged 30 to 45 with Graves' hyperthyroidism.

The V gene is TRBV19, the J gene TRBJ2-1; tentatively, D is TRBD2 (6 bases). Trimming stripped 3 bases from V and 2 bases from J, with 14 bases between. The CDR3 runs 16 residues. CDR1 is LNHDA and CDR2 is SQIVND in the germline V gene (reference sequence). CDR3 coding DNA: TGTGCCAGTAGTATTCAGGCGGGGAAGGCCTACAATGAGCAGTTCTTC. Translating it yields CASSIQAGKAYNEQFF. Full variable domain (rest looked up from reference TRBV19 and TRBJ2-1): DGGITQSPKYLFRKEGQNVTLSCEQNLNHDAMYWYRQDPGQGLRLIYYSQIVNDFQKGDIAEGYSVSREKKESFPLTVTSAQKNPTAFYLCASSIQAGKAYNEQFFGPGTRLTVL.

This clonotype has ten or more counts. V usage is TRBV6-1 and J usage is TRBJ1-2, with D maybe TRBD1 (6 bases). Trimming cost V 6 bases and J 4 bases, with 12 bases left between them. The CDR3 extends over 13 amino acids. Germline CDR1 reads MNHNS; CDR2 reads SASEGT. The CDR3 region is CASRYRVGYGYTF. CDR3 in DNA: TGTGCCAGCAGATACAGGGTCGGCTATGGCTACACCTTC.

This clonotype has at least ten counts. The J gene is TRBJ2-7, the V gene TRBV2; D is ambiguous. This CDR3 spans 15 amino acids. Trimming left V 2 bases short and J 3 bases short, with 14 bases between. Germline loops: CDR1 SNHLY, CDR2 FYNNEI. Written as DNA, the CDR3 is TGTGCCAGCAGTGAATCCGACCCAACGGTCTACGAGCAGTACTTC. This translates into CASSESDPTVYEQYF.

At least ten counts were recorded for this clonotype. V usage is TRBV20-1 and J usage is TRBJ2-5; no clear D. This CDR3 spans 16 amino acids. CDR1 and CDR2 (germline): DFQATT, SNEGSKA (reference sequence). With 2 bases removed from V and 5 bases from J, the gap between germline ends came to 21 bases. The CDR3, as DNA: TGCAGTGCTAGAAGGACCGTTACCCGGCCGGAGGAGACCCAGTACTTC. Its protein is CSARRTVTRPEETQYF.

This clonotype was recorded many times. V usage is TRBV20-1 and J usage is TRBJ2-7; 14 bases agree with TRBD2. CDR1 and CDR2 (germline): DFQATT, SNEGSKA (reference sequence). The junction had 8 bases not matched to a gene; V was cut back by 6 bases and J by 4 bases. There are 15 residues in the CDR3. In DNA form, the CDR3 reads TGCAGTGCAACGGGGACTAGCGGGAGTGGGTACGAGCAGTACTTC. It specifies CSATGTSGSGYEQYF.

This clonotype was detected only a few times. One junction end does not reproduce the germline sequence, and a read error may be involved. The rearrangement links TRBV3-1 to TRBJ1-3, with 8 nucleotides matching TRBD1. The germline V gene encodes CDR1 LGHDT and CDR2 YNNKEL (reference sequence). This CDR3 is built from 14 residues. As DNA, the CDR3 is TGTGCCAGCAGTCGGACAGGGCGCGGAAACACCGTATATTTT. Encoded protein: CASSRTGRGNTVYF.

The V gene is TRBV4-1, the J gene TRBJ2-3; weak D call: TRBD2 (6 bases). The CDR3 contains 15 residues. Germline V gene lookup returns CDR1 MGHRA and CDR2 YSYEKL. Trimming removed 0 bases at V and 3 bases at J, with 10 bases between. In nucleotides, the CDR3 is TGCGCCAGCAGCCAAGAAAGTCGGGGGACAGATACGCAGTATTTT. This gives the protein CASSQESRGTDTQYF.

About this clonotype itself: The junction differs from germline at one of its ends, possibly a read error. The V and J genes are TRBV20-1 and TRBJ1-2, with D perhaps matching TRBD1 (5 bases). The V gene's germline CDR1 is DFQATT and CDR2 SNEGSKA (reference sequence). The CDR3 is made up of 14 amino acids. In DNA, the CDR3 is TGCAGTGCTAAGGGACCGGACCTTAACTATGGCTGCACCTTC. Its translation: CSAKGPDLNYGCTF.

Only a few counts were recorded for this clonotype. The gene calls are TRBV20-1 and TRBJ2-1, with 10 nucleotides matching TRBD1. Looked up from germline, CDR1 is DFQATT and CDR2 is SNEGSKA (reference sequence). This CDR3 contains 14 residues. The V segment lost 3 bases and the J segment 3 bases; nucleotides outside the gene matches: 2. The chain's CDR3 is CSASDRGLYNEQFF. The DNA of the CDR3 is TGCAGTGCTAGCGACAGGGGGCTCTACAATGAGCAGTTCTTC.

V is TRBV5-5 and J is TRBJ1-1, with D possibly being TRBD1 (6 bases). This CDR3 comprises 15 residues. Germline CDR1 and CDR2: SGHKS and YYEKEE (reference sequence). The V end was cut by 0 bases, the J end by 3 bases, with 12 bases between. The DNA for the CDR3 is TGTGCCAGCAGCTTGGTTAATGCAGGGGACACTGAAGCTTTCTTT. Translated, it gives CASSLVNAGDTEAFF.

This clonotype was seen only a few times. The chain couples TRBV4-1 to TRBJ2-2, with a possible D match to TRBD1 (5 bases). Trimming stripped 2 bases from V and 0 bases from J, with 10 bases between. Germline V gene data show CDR1 as MGHRA and CDR2 as YSYEKL. The CDR3 contains 16 residues. The CDR3: CASSQIGVANTGELFF. Here the CDR3 DNA reads TGCGCCAGCAGCCAAATAGGGGTCGCGAACACCGGGGAGCTGTTTTTT.

This clonotype was detected only a few times. The chain uses TRBV10-3 and TRBJ1-2; no clear D gene. CDR3 size: 13 residues. Trimming removed 10 bases from V and 6 bases from J, with 18 bases in between. Germline-derived CDR1 and CDR2 are ENHRY and SYGVKD. The CDR3 sequence: CATTRDVGDGYTF. CDR3 in DNA: TGTGCCACCACGCGGGATGTAGGCGATGGCTACACCTTC.

A word on this clonotype: This sequence may be a read error, since a much larger clone differs from it by one base. The genes are TRBV5-1 and TRBJ2-7; D remains ambiguous. Germline assignment: CDR1 SGHRS and CDR2 YFSETQ. The CDR3 spans 14 residues. The CDR3 reads CASSLASGTYEKYF. In nucleotides, the CDR3 is TGCGCCAGCAGCTTGGCCTCGGGCACCTACGAGAAGTACTTC.

This clonotype was counted a single time. This clone may be a read error of a much larger clone one base away. The V call is TRBV13, the J call TRBJ2-3; 7 bases map to TRBD2. The CDR3 is 14 amino acids. Germline CDR1 PRHDT, CDR2 FYEKMQ (reference sequence). Losses at the gene ends were 8 bases for V and 5 bases for J; bases not matched to a gene: 10. The CDR3 here is CASALVGGRDTQYF. For the CDR3, the DNA is TGTGCCAGCGCTCTCGTTGGCGGGAGAGATACGCAGTATTTT.